This T cell receptor beta chain originates from a study of sequential checkpoint blockade in melanoma. Study at large: Patients were randomized 1:1 to nivolumab-then-ipilimumab or ipilimumab-then-nivolumab first-line. Each arm's sequence ended with maintenance nivolumab.

The CDR3 runs 12 residues. Germline loops: CDR1 MDHEN, CDR2 SYDVKM. Trimming took off 4 bases at V and 6 bases at J, with 10 bases between the two ends. Profiling relied on immunoSEQ multiplex PCR, and the TCRdb table lists in-frame clones only, not all of them. Of about 3,500 clones in the sample, approximately 51% were seen once. Regarding treatment: randomized to nivolumab then ipilimumab (arm A) or the reverse (arm B). PBMC sorting kept live CD3+CD8+ cells without CD19 or CD56. This TCR was recovered from a human donor with melanoma. Sequencing was performed on CD8+ T cells sorted from blood (inferred from file names), taken from a patient given nivolumab and ipilimumab in sequence. V gene TRBV28 combines with J gene TRBJ2-7, with D maybe TRBD1 (6 bases). The CDR3: CASSYGQLEQYF. CDR3 in DNA: TGTGCCAGCAGTTACGGACAGCTCGAGCAGTACTTC. Combining the CDR3 with reference TRBV28 and TRBJ2-7 gives the whole variable domain DVKVTQSSRYLVKRTGEKVFLECVQDMDHENMFWYRQDPGLGLRLIYFSYDVKMKEKGDIPEGYSVSREKKERFSLILESASTNQTSMYLCASSYGQLEQYFGPGTRLTVT.